This TCR beta chain was retrieved from a study of blood T cell dynamics during melanoma immunotherapy. Time point defined: pre-treatment baseline. This clone was observed a few times. Generated by immunoSEQ multiplex PCR, the TCRdb table keeps only in-frame clones and is missing some. The table includes 15,000 to 20,000 clones, 75% to 85% detected once. This receptor was taken from a human donor with melanoma. Sequenced here: blood, sampled from a patient treated with checkpoint blockade.

The CDR3 DNA reads as TGTGCCAGCAGCTCCCCCGGAACCTATGGCTACACCTTC. Its translation is CASSSPGTYGYTF. This chain uses TRBV5-4 with TRBJ1-2; D is undetermined. The CDR3 covers 13 residues. The germline CDR1 and CDR2 sequences are SGHNT and YYREEE (reference sequence). Trimming removed 3 bases from V and 4 bases from J, with 10 bases in between. The full variable domain, with the rest looked up from reference TRBV5-4 and TRBJ1-2, is ETGVTQSPTHLIKTRGQQVTLRCSSQSGHNTVSWYQQALGQGPQFIFQYYREEENGRGNFPPRFSGLQFPNYSSELNVNALELDDSALYLCASSSPGTYGYTFGSGTRLTVV.